The clone carrying this TCR beta chain was recorded only once. Enrollment of patients from Seattle took place during active infection, with longitudinal follow-up. These data originate in a study of blood T cell repertoires in COVID-19. Study details: The samples span acute and convalescent COVID-19 from the United States, Italy and Spain.

The protocol was immunoSEQ multiplex PCR, while the TCRdb copy is restricted to in-frame clones and leaves out a portion. The table has roughly 460,000 clones, roughly 90% seen once. This CDR3 contains 13 residues. Germline CDR1 reads SGHNT; CDR2 reads YYREEE (reference sequence). Trimming stripped 6 bases from V and 3 bases from J, with 12 bases between. Specimen: peripheral blood. The V and J genes are TRBV5-4 and TRBJ1-1, with D perhaps matching TRBD1 (5 bases). The TCR was taken from a young man with COVID-19, enrolled during active disease. CDR3 residues: CASNGGIDTEAFF. In DNA form, the CDR3 reads TGTGCCAGCAATGGGGGGATCGACACTGAAGCTTTCTTT. Full variable domain (rest looked up from reference TRBV5-4 and TRBJ1-1): ETGVTQSPTHLIKTRGQQVTLRCSSQSGHNTVSWYQQALGQGPQFIFQYYREEENGRGNFPPRFSGLQFPNYSSELNVNALELDDSALYLCASNGGIDTEAFFGQGTRLTVV.